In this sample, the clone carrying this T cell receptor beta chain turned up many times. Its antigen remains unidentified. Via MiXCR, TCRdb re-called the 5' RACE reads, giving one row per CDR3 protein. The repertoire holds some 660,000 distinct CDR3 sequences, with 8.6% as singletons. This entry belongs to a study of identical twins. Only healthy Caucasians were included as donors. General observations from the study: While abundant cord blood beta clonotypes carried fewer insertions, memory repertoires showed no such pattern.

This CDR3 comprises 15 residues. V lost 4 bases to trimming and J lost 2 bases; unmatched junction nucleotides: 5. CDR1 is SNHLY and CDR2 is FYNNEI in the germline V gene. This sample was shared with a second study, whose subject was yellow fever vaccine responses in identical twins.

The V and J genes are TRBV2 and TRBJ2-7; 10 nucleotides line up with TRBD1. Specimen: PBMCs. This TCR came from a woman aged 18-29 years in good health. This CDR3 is CASSGGTGATYEQYF. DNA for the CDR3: TGTGCCAGCAGTGGGGGGACAGGGGCCACCTACGAGCAGTACTTC.